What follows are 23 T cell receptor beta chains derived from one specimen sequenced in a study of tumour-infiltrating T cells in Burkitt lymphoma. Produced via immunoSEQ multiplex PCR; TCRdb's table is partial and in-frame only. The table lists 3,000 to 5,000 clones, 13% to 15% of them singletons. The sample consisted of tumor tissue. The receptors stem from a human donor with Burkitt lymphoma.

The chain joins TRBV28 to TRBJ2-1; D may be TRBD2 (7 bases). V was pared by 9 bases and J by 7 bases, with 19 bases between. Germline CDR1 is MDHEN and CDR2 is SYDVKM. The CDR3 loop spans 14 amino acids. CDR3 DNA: TGTGCCAGTCCCCCGCGGGGGCTGGGTAATGAGCAGTTCTTC. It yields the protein CASPPRGLGNEQFF.

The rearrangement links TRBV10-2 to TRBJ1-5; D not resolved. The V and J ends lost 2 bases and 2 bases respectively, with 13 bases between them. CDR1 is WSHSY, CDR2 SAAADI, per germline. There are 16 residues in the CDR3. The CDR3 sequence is CASSEETFWGNQPQHF. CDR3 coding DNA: TGCGCCAGCAGTGAGGAGACCTTTTGGGGCAATCAGCCCCAGCATTTT.

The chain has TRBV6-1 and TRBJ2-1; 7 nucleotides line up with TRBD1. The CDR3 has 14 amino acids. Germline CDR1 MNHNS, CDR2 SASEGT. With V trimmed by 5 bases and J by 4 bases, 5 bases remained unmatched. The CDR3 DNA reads TGTGCCAGCAGTTTGGACAGGAAGTACAATGAGCAGTTCTTC. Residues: CASSLDRKYNEQFF.

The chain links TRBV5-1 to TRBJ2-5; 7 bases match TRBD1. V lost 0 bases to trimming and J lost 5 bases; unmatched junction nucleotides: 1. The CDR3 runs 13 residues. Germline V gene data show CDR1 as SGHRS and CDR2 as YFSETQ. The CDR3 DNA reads TGCGCCAGCAGCTTGGGACAGGGTGAGACCCAGTACTTC. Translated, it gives CASSLGQGETQYF.

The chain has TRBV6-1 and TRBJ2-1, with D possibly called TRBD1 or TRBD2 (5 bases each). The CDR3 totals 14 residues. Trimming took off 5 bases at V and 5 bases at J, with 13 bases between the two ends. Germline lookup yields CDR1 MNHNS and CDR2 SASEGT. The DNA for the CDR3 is TGTGCCAGCAGTTCCGGGACCACGAACAATGAGCAGTTCTTC. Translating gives CASSSGTTNNEQFF.

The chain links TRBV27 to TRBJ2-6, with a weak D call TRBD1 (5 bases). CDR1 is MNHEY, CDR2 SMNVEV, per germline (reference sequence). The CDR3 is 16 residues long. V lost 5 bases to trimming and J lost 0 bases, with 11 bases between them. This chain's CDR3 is CASSPTDSSGANVLTF. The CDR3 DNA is TGTGCCAGCAGTCCCACTGACAGCTCTGGGGCCAACGTCCTGACTTTC. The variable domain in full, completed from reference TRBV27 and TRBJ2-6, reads EAQVTQNPRYLITVTGKKLTVTCSQNMNHEYMSWYRQDPGLGLRQIYYSMNVEVTDKGDVPEGYKVSRKEKRNFPLILESPSPNQTSLYFCASSPTDSSGANVLTFGAGSRLTVL.

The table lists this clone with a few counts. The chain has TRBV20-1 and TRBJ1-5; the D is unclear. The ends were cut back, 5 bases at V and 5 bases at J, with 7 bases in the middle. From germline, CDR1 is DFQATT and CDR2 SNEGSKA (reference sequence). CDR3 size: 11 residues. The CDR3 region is CSAGSDQPQHF. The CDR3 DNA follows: TGCAGTGCTGGATCGGATCAGCCCCAGCATTTT.

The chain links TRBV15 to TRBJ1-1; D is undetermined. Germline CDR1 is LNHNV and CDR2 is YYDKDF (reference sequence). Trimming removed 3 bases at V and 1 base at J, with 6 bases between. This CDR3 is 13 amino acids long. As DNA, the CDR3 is TGTGCCACCAGCAGGAGGGAGAACACTGAAGCTTTCTTT. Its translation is CATSRRENTEAFF.

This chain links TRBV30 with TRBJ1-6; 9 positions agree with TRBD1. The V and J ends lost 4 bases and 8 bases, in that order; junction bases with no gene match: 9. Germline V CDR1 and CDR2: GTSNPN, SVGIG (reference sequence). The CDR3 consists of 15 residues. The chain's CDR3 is CAWTPTGGQHSPLHF. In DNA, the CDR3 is TGTGCCTGGACCCCTACAGGGGGCCAACATTCACCCCTCCACTTT.

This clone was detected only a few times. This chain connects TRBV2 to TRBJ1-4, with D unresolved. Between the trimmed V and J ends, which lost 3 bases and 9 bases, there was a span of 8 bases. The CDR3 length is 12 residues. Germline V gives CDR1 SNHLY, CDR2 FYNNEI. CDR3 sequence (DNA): TGTGCCAGCAGTGAGATGGGCAAAAAACTGTTTTTT. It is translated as CASSEMGKKLFF.

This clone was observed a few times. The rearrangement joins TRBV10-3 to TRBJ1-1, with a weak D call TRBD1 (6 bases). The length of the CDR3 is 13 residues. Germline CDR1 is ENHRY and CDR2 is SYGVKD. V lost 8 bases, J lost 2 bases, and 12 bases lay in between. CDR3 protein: CAIEPGHNTEAFF. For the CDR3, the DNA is TGTGCCATCGAGCCGGGACACAACACTGAAGCTTTCTTT.

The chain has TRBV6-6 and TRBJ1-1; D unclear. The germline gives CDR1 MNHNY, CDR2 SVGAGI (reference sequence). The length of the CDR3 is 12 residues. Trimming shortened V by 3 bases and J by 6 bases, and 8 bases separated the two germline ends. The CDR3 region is CASSYSMAEAFF. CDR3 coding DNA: TGTGCCAGCAGTTATTCAATGGCTGAAGCTTTCTTT.

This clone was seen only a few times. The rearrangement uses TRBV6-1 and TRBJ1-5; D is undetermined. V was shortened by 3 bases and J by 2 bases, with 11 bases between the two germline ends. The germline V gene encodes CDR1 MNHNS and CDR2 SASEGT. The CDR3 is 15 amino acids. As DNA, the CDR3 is TGTGCCAGCAGTGAGTGGAGTTTTGGCAATCAGCCCCAGCATTTT. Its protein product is CASSEWSFGNQPQHF.

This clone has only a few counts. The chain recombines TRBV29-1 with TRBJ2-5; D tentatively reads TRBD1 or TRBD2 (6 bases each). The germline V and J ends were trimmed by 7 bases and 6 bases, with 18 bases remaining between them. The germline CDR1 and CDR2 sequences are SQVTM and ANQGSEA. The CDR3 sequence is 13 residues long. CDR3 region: CSGLVGGGKTQYF. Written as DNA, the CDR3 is TGCAGCGGTTTGGTGGGGGGCGGAAAGACCCAGTACTTC.

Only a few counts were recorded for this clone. The chain's CDR3 is CASSIEGLLAGGFTGELFF. The CDR3 nucleotides read TGTGCCAGTAGTATAGAGGGACTACTAGCGGGAGGGTTCACCGGGGAGCTGTTTTTT. This chain joins TRBV19 and TRBJ2-2; 13 bases line up with TRBD2. With V trimmed by 0 bases and J by 4 bases, 8 bases remained unmatched. From germline, CDR1 is LNHDA and CDR2 SQIVND (reference sequence). CDR3 length: 19 residues.

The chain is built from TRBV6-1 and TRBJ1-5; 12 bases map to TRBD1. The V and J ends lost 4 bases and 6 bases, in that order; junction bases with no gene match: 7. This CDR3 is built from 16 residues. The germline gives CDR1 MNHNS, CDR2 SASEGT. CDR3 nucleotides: TGTGCCAGCAGTGTCCCGGGACAGGGGGCCGGTCAGCCCCAGCATTTT. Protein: CASSVPGQGAGQPQHF.

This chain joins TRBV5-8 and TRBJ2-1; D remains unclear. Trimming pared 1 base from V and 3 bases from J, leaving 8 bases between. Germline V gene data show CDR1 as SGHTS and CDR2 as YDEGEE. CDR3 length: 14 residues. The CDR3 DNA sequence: TGTGCCAGCAGCTTGTCACGATTCTACAATGAGCAGTTCTTC. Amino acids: CASSLSRFYNEQFF.

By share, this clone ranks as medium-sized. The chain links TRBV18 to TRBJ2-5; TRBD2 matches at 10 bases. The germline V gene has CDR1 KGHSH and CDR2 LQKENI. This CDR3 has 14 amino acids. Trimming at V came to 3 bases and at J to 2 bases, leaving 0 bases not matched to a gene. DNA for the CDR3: TGTGCCAGCTCACCGACTAGCGGGCAAGAGACCCAGTACTTC. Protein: CASSPTSGQETQYF. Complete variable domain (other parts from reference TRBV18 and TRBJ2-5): NAGVMQNPRHLVRRRGQEARLRCSPMKGHSHVYWYRQLPEEGLKFMVYLQKENIIDESGMPKERFSAEFPKEGPSILRIQQVVRGDSAAYFCASSPTSGQETQYFGPGTRLLVL.

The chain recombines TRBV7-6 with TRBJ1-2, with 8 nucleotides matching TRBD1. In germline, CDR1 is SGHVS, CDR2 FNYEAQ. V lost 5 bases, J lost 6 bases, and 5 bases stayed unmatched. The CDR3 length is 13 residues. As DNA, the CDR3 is TGTGCCAGCAGCATGGGACAGGTCGATGGCTACACCTTC. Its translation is CASSMGQVDGYTF.

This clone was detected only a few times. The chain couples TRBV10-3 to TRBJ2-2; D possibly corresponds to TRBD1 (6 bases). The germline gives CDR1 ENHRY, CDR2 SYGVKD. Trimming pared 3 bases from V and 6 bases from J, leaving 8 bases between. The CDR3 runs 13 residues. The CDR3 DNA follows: TGTGCCATCAGTGAACAGGGACCCGGGGAGCTGTTTTTT. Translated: CAISEQGPGELFF.

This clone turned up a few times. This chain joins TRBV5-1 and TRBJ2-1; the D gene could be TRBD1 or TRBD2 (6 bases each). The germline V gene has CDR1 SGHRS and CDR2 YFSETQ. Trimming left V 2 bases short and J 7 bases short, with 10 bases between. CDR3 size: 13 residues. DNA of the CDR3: TGCGCCAGCAGCTTTGGGGGGCTAAATGAGCAGTTCTTC. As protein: CASSFGGLNEQFF.

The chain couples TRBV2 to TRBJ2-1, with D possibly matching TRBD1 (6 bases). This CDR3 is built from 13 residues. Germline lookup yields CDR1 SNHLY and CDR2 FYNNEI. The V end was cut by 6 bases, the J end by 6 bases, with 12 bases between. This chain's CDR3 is CASSAEGVNEQFF. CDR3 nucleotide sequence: TGTGCCAGCAGCGCAGAGGGGGTCAATGAGCAGTTCTTC.

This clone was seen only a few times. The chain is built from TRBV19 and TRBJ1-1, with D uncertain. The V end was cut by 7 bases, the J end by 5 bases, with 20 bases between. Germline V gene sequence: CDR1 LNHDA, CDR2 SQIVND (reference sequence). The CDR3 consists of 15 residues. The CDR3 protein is CASKARIDPETEAFF. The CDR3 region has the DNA TGTGCCAGTAAAGCCCGAATTGACCCGGAAACTGAAGCTTTCTTT.